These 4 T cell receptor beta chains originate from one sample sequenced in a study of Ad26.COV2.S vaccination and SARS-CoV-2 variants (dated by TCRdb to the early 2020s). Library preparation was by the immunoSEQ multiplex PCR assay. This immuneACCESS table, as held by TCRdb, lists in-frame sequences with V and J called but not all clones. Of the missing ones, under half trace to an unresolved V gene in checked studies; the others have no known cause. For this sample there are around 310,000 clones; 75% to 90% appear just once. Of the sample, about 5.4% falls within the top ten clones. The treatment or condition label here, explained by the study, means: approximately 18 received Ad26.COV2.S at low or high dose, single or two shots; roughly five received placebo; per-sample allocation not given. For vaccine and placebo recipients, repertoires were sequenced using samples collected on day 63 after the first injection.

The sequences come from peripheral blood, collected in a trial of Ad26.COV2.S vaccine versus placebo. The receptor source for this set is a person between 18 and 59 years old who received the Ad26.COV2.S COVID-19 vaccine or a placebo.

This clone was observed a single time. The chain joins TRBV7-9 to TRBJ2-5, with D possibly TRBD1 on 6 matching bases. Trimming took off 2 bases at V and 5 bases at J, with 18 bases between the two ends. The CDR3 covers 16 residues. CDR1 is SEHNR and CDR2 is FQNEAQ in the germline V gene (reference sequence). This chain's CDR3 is CASSLPGQNPEETQYF. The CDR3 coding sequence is TGTGCCAGCAGCTTACCCGGACAGAATCCGGAGGAGACCCAGTACTTC.

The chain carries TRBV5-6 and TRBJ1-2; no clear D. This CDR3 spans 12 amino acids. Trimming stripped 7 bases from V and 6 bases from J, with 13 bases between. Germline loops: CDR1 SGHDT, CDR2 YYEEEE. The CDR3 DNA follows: TGTGCCAGCGTAGGCAGCGAGCATGGCTACACCTTC. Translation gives CASVGSEHGYTF.

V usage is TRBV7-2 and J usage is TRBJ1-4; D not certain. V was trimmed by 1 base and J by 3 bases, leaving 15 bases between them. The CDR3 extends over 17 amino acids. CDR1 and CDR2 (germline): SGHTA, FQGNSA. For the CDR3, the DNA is TGTGCCAGCAGCTTAGTAGGAGCTACCCTTCCTAATGAAAAACTGTTTTTT. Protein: CASSLVGATLPNEKLFF.

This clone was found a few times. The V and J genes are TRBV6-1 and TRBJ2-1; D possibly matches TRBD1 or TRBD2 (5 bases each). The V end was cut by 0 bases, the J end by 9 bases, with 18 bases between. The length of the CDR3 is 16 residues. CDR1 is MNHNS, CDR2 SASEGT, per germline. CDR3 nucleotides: TGTGCCAGCAGTGAAGCGCTGATTCAGGGAGTCGGTGAGCAGTTCTTC. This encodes CASSEALIQGVGEQFF.